Each of the 9 T cell receptor beta chains below was sequenced from the same sample in a study of glioma-infiltrating T cells after dendritic cell vaccination. Generated by immunoSEQ multiplex PCR, the TCRdb table keeps only in-frame clones and is missing some. The sample consists of some 60,000 clones, about 80% of them appearing once. Sample time point: after dendritic cell vaccination, including at tumor progression/relapse. The input for sequencing was blood, taken after dendritic cell vaccination. These receptors were obtained from a human donor with glioblastoma.

This chain links TRBV5-1 with TRBJ2-7; tentatively, D is TRBD1 (6 bases). CDR1 SGHRS and CDR2 YFSETQ come from the germline V gene. The CDR3 contains 14 residues. Trimming left V 0 bases short and J 6 bases short, with 13 bases between. The CDR3 is CASSLGVRGGEQYF. The CDR3 DNA reads as TGCGCCAGCAGCTTGGGCGTCAGGGGCGGCGAGCAGTACTTC.

This clone was seen only a few times. The chain carries TRBV7-6 and TRBJ2-3; TRBD1 matches at 7 bases. This CDR3 is built from 19 residues. Germline CDR1 reads SGHVS; CDR2 reads FNYEAQ. V shed 3 bases, J shed 1 base, and the junction held 16 bases outside the gene matches. The CDR3 protein is CASSLAEKTGYSGTDTQYF. Here the CDR3 DNA reads TGTGCCAGCAGCTTGGCGGAAAAGACAGGGTATTCCGGCACAGATACGCAGTATTTT. Full variable domain (rest looked up from reference TRBV7-6 and TRBJ2-3): GAGVSQSPRYKVTKRGQDVALRCDPISGHVSLYWYRQALGQGPEFLTYFNYEAQQDKSGLPNDRFSAERPEGSISTLTIQRTEQRDSAMYRCASSLAEKTGYSGTDTQYFGPGTRLTVL.

CDR3 residues: CASSQAVSPLHF. DNA of the CDR3: TGTGCCAGCAGCCAAGCCGTTTCACCCCTCCACTTT. This chain links TRBV14 with TRBJ1-6; no clear D gene. Germline V gene sequence: CDR1 SGHDN, CDR2 FVKESK. CDR3 length: 12 residues. Trimming stripped 1 base from V and 9 bases from J, with 4 bases between.

The chain couples TRBV30 to TRBJ1-4, with D uncertain. Trimming pared 4 bases from V and 2 bases from J, leaving 8 bases between. This CDR3 is built from 13 residues. Germline values: CDR1 GTSNPN, CDR2 SVGIG (reference sequence). The CDR3 DNA sequence: TGTGCCTGGACTGGGCACACTAATGAAAAACTGTTTTTT. As protein: CAWTGHTNEKLFF. Looking up the rest from reference TRBV30 and TRBJ1-4 gives the full variable domain: SQTIHQWPATLVQPVGSPLSLECTVEGTSNPNLYWYRQAAGRGLQLLFYSVGIGQISSEVPQNLSASRPQDRQFILSSKKLLLSDSGFYLCAWTGHTNEKLFFGSGTQLSVL.

The V and J genes are TRBV4-1 and TRBJ2-7; 7 positions match TRBD1. This CDR3 is 14 amino acids long. The V gene's germline CDR1 is MGHRA and CDR2 YSYEKL. The V gene end was trimmed by 4 bases and the J gene end by 3 bases; junction bases not matched to a gene: 6. The CDR3 loop is CASSPTGANYEQYF. The CDR3 bases are TGCGCCAGCAGCCCAACAGGGGCTAACTACGAGCAGTACTTC.

DNA for the CDR3: TGTGCCAGTAGTACTTGGAGGGGCTCTGGAAACACCATATATTTT. Amino acid sequence: CASSTWRGSGNTIYF. The rearrangement joins TRBV19 to TRBJ1-3; maybe TRBD1 (5 bases). V lost 4 bases and J 0 bases, leaving 10 bases between the germline ends. This CDR3 region has 15 residues. Germline values: CDR1 LNHDA, CDR2 SQIVND (reference sequence).

This chain joins TRBV9 and TRBJ2-1, with 15 bases aligning to TRBD2. Germline V gene sequence: CDR1 SGDLS, CDR2 YYNGEE. V gave up 0 bases and J gave up 3 bases; unmatched junction bases: 1. This CDR3 has 17 residues. This CDR3 reads CASSVGGLAGGYNEQFF. CDR3 DNA sequence: TGTGCCAGCAGCGTAGGGGGACTAGCGGGGGGCTACAATGAGCAGTTCTTC.

This clone appeared once. The genes are TRBV23-1 and TRBJ1-5; TRBD1 agrees at 12 bases. TRBV23-1 is assigned to the ORF class and has an uncertain function. This CDR3 spans 14 amino acids. Trimming took 6 bases from V and 6 from J; bases not matched to a gene: 3. The CDR3 nucleotides are TGCGCCAGCAGGGGGACAGGGGGCGGTCAGCCCCAGCATTTT. Amino acids: CASRGTGGGQPQHF.

The rearrangement joins TRBV7-8 to TRBJ2-1; 8 bases are shared with TRBD2. The CDR3 spans 16 residues. Germline V gene data show CDR1 as SGHVS and CDR2 as FQNEAQ. V dropped 2 bases and J dropped 5; count of bases not matched to a gene: 8. CDR3 DNA: TGTGCCAGCAGCTTAAAAAGGCGGGGGGATGACAATGAGCAGTTCTTC. Translation: CASSLKRRGDDNEQFF.